Below are 20 T cell receptor beta chains sequenced from a single sample in a study of cytomegalovirus exposure and HLA in healthy donors. The study ran its PCR with 60 Vbeta and 13 Jbeta primers. Clones were sequenced by immunoSEQ multiplex PCR, and TCRdb holds only the in-frame ones, with some missing. The repertoire includes 100,000 to 150,000 clones, roughly 78% of them detected once, and about 2.6% sits in the top ten. Sequencing was performed on PBMCs. These receptors came from a man aged 30-40 years in good health and CMV-seronegative.

As DNA, the CDR3 is TGTGCCAGTAGTAAGACTAGCGGAGAGCAGTACTTC. It specifies CASSKTSGEQYF. This chain links TRBV19 with TRBJ2-7, with 9 bases that match TRBD2. This CDR3 region has 12 residues. Germline assignment: CDR1 LNHDA and CDR2 SQIVND (reference sequence). With 4 bases clipped from V and 7 bases from J, the junction kept 2 bases outside the gene matches.

This chain connects TRBV14 to TRBJ2-1, with 14 bases that match TRBD2. Per the germline V gene, CDR1 is SGHDN and CDR2 is FVKESK. The CDR3 sequence is 15 residues long. With 4 bases clipped from V and 12 bases from J, the junction kept 8 bases outside the gene matches. CDR3 in amino acids: CASSPGLAGVLGQFF. CDR3 nucleotides: TGTGCCAGCAGCCCGGGACTAGCGGGAGTATTAGGGCAGTTCTTC.

This chain links TRBV19 with TRBJ1-4; D is possibly TRBD1 (5 bases). Germline V gives CDR1 LNHDA, CDR2 SQIVND (reference sequence). The CDR3 is 17 amino acids. The V end was cut by 6 bases, the J end by 5 bases, with 22 bases between. The DNA for the CDR3 is TGTGCCAGTAGCCACTCCGTCTCGGCAGGGATCAATGAAAAACTGTTTTTT. Protein sequence: CASSHSVSAGINEKLFF.

The V gene is TRBV4-3, the J gene TRBJ2-5; TRBD2 agrees at 7 bases. CDR1 and CDR2 from the germline V gene are LGHNA and YSLEER. Trimming removed 4 bases from V and 5 bases from J; junction bases left unmatched: 13. This CDR3 is built from 16 residues. CDR3 amino acids: CASSPRAGVVAETQYF. DNA of the CDR3: TGCGCCAGCAGCCCCCGGGCGGGAGTGGTAGCGGAGACCCAGTACTTC.

The chain carries TRBV4-1 and TRBJ1-3; D call uncertain. This CDR3 has 15 amino acids. CDR1 MGHRA and CDR2 YSYEKL come from the germline V gene. Trimming pared 3 bases from V and 4 bases from J, leaving 13 bases between. CDR3 loop: CASSHLIPGGNTIYF. In DNA form, the CDR3 reads TGCGCCAGCAGCCACCTGATCCCGGGAGGAAACACCATATATTTT.

J is TRBJ1-2 and V is TRBV5-4, with D perhaps TRBD1 (6 bases). The V gene lost 4 bases and the J gene lost 2 bases, with 18 bases spanning the gap. Looked up from germline, CDR1 is SGHNT and CDR2 is YYREEE (reference sequence). CDR3 length: 16 amino acids. The CDR3 coding sequence is TGTGCCAGCAGCCACCCTACTTCTCAGGGGAACTATGGCTACACCTTC. It is translated as CASSHPTSQGNYGYTF.

This clone showed up just a few times. V and J are TRBV4-3 and TRBJ1-1; D not certain. The CDR3 has 13 residues. Between the trimmed V and J ends, which lost 1 base and 3 bases, there was a span of 6 bases. Per germline, CDR1 LGHNA and CDR2 YSLEER. DNA of the CDR3: TGCGCCAGCAGCCAAGGTCGGGACACTGAAGCTTTCTTT. It encodes CASSQGRDTEAFF.

The rearrangement links TRBV4-3 to TRBJ1-3, with D perhaps matching TRBD1 (6 bases). The V gene lost 0 bases and the J gene lost 0 bases, with 6 bases spanning the gap. Germline V CDR1 and CDR2: LGHNA, YSLEER. The CDR3 spans 15 residues. In DNA form, the CDR3 reads TGCGCCAGCAGCCAAGAGACAGGCTCTGGAAACACCATATATTTT. It translates to CASSQETGSGNTIYF.

This clone was seen once. The chain joins TRBV6-5 to TRBJ2-1; a possible D gene is TRBD1 (5 bases). Germline CDR1 MNHEY, CDR2 SVGAGI. Deletions cut 5 bases from V and 9 bases from J, with 8 bases between. CDR3 length equals 11 residues. The CDR3 sequence: CASSQGSEQFF. CDR3 nucleotide sequence: TGTGCCAGCAGTCAGGGTAGTGAGCAGTTCTTC.

The genes are TRBV7-6 and TRBJ1-2; 9 bases fit TRBD1. The J segment lost 4 bases and the V segment lost 3 bases, leaving 9 bases of the junction unmatched. CDR1 is SGHVS and CDR2 is FNYEAQ in the germline V gene. This CDR3 region has 16 residues. The CDR3 loop is CASSLSTGGAVYGYTF. The CDR3 DNA sequence: TGTGCCAGCAGCTTGAGTACAGGGGGCGCCGTCTATGGCTACACCTTC.

This clone was counted a single time. The V gene is TRBV9, the J gene TRBJ2-3; D gene unclear. V shed 0 bases and J shed 3 bases, with 8 bases lying between them. This CDR3 spans 14 amino acids. Germline lookup yields CDR1 SGDLS and CDR2 YYNGEE. The chain's CDR3 is CASSVVAETDTQYF. The CDR3 DNA sequence: TGTGCCAGCAGCGTAGTGGCAGAAACAGATACGCAGTATTTT.

This clone was counted only a few times. The chain recombines TRBV27 with TRBJ1-5, with D unresolved. CDR1 MNHEY and CDR2 SMNVEV come from the germline V gene (reference sequence). This CDR3 contains 13 residues. Trimming took 5 bases from V and 1 from J, leaving 6 bases between them. Here the CDR3 reads CASSPRSNQPQHF. For the CDR3, the DNA is TGTGCCAGCAGTCCGCGGAGCAATCAGCCCCAGCATTTT.

This clone was counted between two and nine times. This CDR3 is CASSWDRAIEAFF. In nucleotides, the CDR3 is TGTGCCAGCAGCTGGGACAGGGCAATTGAAGCTTTCTTT. The chain links TRBV5-4 to TRBJ1-1, with TRBD1 matching 9 bases. V shed 3 bases, J shed 7 bases, and the junction held 4 bases outside the gene matches. This CDR3 contains 13 residues. From germline, CDR1 is SGHNT and CDR2 YYREEE (reference sequence).

The gene calls are TRBV10-2 and TRBJ2-7; D unresolved. This CDR3 comprises 14 residues. Germline loops: CDR1 WSHSY, CDR2 SAAADI. Trimming took off 0 bases at V and 2 bases at J, with 8 bases between the two ends. CDR3 DNA: TGCGCCAGCAGTGAGTCCTACAGTACCTACGAGCAGTACTTC. As protein: CASSESYSTYEQYF.

The V call is TRBV19, the J call TRBJ2-4; D not certain. The CDR3 is 14 amino acids. V lost 4 bases, J lost 4 bases, and 11 bases lay in between. The V gene's germline CDR1 is LNHDA and CDR2 SQIVND (reference sequence). DNA for the CDR3: TGTGCCAGTAGTAGCTTGGGCAAAAAAAACATTCAGTACTTC. The encoded protein is CASSSLGKKNIQYF.

The genes are TRBV11-1 and TRBJ2-1; TRBD2 aligns across 16 bases. This CDR3 has 19 amino acids. Germline-derived CDR1 and CDR2 are SGHAT and FQDESV (reference sequence). J gave up 0 bases and V 4 bases, and 6 bases lay outside the gene matches. The CDR3 spells CASSSGLAGGPVSYNEQFF. CDR3 DNA sequence: TGTGCCAGCAGCTCGGGACTAGCGGGAGGGCCAGTCTCCTACAATGAGCAGTTCTTC.

V and J are TRBV27 and TRBJ1-1, with D perhaps TRBD1 (6 bases). The V and J ends lost 3 bases and 1 base respectively, with 9 bases between them. Germline V gene sequence: CDR1 MNHEY, CDR2 SMNVEV (reference sequence). The length of the CDR3 is 14 residues. Written as DNA, the CDR3 is TGTGCCAGCAGTTTCGGGACACCGAACACTGAAGCTTTCTTT. This translates into CASSFGTPNTEAFF.

This chain's CDR3 is CASSLRTVEAFF. CDR3 in DNA: TGTGCCAGCAGCTTGAGGACAGTTGAAGCTTTCTTT. The rearrangement links TRBV11-3 to TRBJ1-1; possibly TRBD1 for D (6 bases). V lost 3 bases to trimming and J lost 7 bases, with 9 bases between them. Germline loops: CDR1 SGHNT, CDR2 YENEEA. The length of the CDR3 is 12 residues.

This rearrangement joins TRBV7-2 to TRBJ2-1; 11 bases line up with TRBD2. The V gene's germline CDR1 is SGHTA and CDR2 FQGNSA. This CDR3 region has 15 residues. Germline trimming cut 4 bases from V and 4 bases from J; bases unmatched to any gene: 3. CDR3 loop: CASSWGLAAYNEQFF. CDR3 DNA: TGTGCCAGCAGCTGGGGACTAGCGGCATACAATGAGCAGTTCTTC.

This clone appeared once. The chain joins TRBV6-5 to TRBJ2-3; D remains ambiguous. V was shortened by 0 bases and J by 4 bases, with 8 bases between the two germline ends. Germline V gives CDR1 MNHEY, CDR2 SVGAGI. The CDR3 has 14 amino acids. The chain's CDR3 is CASSYSSNADTQYF. For the CDR3, the DNA is TGTGCCAGCAGTTACTCTAGCAATGCAGATACGCAGTATTTT.